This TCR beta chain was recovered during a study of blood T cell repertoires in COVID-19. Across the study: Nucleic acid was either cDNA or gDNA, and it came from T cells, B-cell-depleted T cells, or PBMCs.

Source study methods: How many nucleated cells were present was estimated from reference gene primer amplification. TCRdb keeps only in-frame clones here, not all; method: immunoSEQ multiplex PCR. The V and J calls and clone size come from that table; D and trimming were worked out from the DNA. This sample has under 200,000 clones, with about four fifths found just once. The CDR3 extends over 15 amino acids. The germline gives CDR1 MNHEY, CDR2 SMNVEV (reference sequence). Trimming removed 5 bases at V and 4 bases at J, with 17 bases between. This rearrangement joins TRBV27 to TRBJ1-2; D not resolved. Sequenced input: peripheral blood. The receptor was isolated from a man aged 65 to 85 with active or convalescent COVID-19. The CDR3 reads CASSENPGLGYGYTF. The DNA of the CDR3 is TGTGCCAGCAGTGAAAACCCCGGTCTAGGCTATGGCTACACCTTC.